This TCR beta chain was recovered during a study of OX40 agonist ivuxolimab in advanced cancers. Turning to this clone: Its matching antigen is unknown.

Study-wide findings and caveats: Clonal expansion from baseline to week 6 occurred in both CD4+ and CD8+ T cells.

Repertoires were generated with immunoSEQ multiplex PCR, while TCRdb's copy carries only in-frame clones and drops some. This table holds about 25,000 clones, approximately 86% found once. Trimming at V came to 2 bases and at J to 0 bases, leaving 3 bases not matched to a gene. The length of the CDR3 is 17 residues. Germline V lookup: CDR1 SEHNR, CDR2 FQNEAQ (reference sequence). J is TRBJ2-3 and V is TRBV7-9; 12 nucleotides agree with TRBD2. Material: CD4+ or CD8+ T cells sorted from blood, obtained in a trial of the OX40 agonist ivuxolimab. The source of this sequence is an adult with an advanced solid tumor such as melanoma, head and neck, liver or kidney cancer. The CDR3 DNA follows: TGTGCCAGCAGCTTAACTAGCGGGGGGTCGAGCACAGATACGCAGTATTTT. Translating gives CASSLTSGGSSTDTQYF.